This TCR beta chain is from a study of shared clonotypes between healthy human individuals. It was across several immunoSEQ plates that each subset's genomic DNA was evenly split. TCRdb keeps only in-frame clones here, not all; method: immunoSEQ multiplex PCR. The table has roughly 2 million clones, 85% to 95% seen once. Trimming took 5 bases from V and 7 from J, leaving 17 bases between them. This CDR3 is built from 14 residues. Germline CDR1 reads MNHEY; CDR2 reads SVGAGI. The sequence was obtained from a man aged 18 to 29 in good health. The V call is TRBV6-5, the J call TRBJ1-1, with TRBD1 as a possible D gene (5 bases). Sequenced input: naive CD4+ T cells sorted from blood. Indicated subset: CD45RA+ positively selected. Here the CDR3 reads CASSPTNTRGEAFF. CDR3 bases: TGTGCCAGCAGTCCGACAAATACGAGGGGTGAAGCTTTCTTT.